Each of the 28 T cell receptor beta chains below was sequenced from the same sample in a study of CD8+CD57+ T cells in acquired aplastic anemia. Genomic DNA was employed as the template in profiling TCR beta VDJ and CDR3. TCRdb re-derived calls from the reads in MiXCR, one entry per CDR3 protein. This sample has under 250,000 distinct CDR3 sequences, with 47% found just once. Flow cytometry had shown expanded CD8+CD57+ cells in the patients chosen for sequencing. The sequenced material came from sorted CD4+, CD8+, or CD8+CD57+ T cells (not recorded which) from PBMCs. The receptor set was obtained from a human donor with aplastic anemia.

The rearrangement uses TRBV7-9 and TRBJ1-2, with 7 bases that match TRBD1. This CDR3 spans 14 amino acids. With V trimmed by 6 bases and J by 4 bases, 8 bases remained unmatched. Per germline, CDR1 SEHNR and CDR2 FQNEAQ (reference sequence). The CDR3 nucleotides read TGTGCCAGCAGTCGACAGGGCGAAGTCTATGGCTACACCTTC. This translates into CASSRQGEVYGYTF.

This clonotype has a count of ten or more. V and J are TRBV6-1 and TRBJ1-1; the D is unclear. The CDR3 is made up of 12 amino acids. Trimming removed 1 base at V and 4 bases at J, with 4 bases between. Germline V lookup: CDR1 MNHNS, CDR2 SASEGT. For the CDR3, the DNA is TGTGCCAGCAGTGAAGGGGTCACTGAAGCTTTCTTT. This translates into CASSEGVTEAFF.

J is TRBJ2-1 and V is TRBV20-1, with D possibly being TRBD2 (6 bases). V gave up 4 bases and J gave up 2 bases, with 9 bases separating them. This CDR3 region has 13 residues. Germline-derived CDR1 and CDR2 are DFQATT and SNEGSKA (reference sequence). CDR3 in amino acids: CSAKASAYNEQFF. In nucleotides, the CDR3 is TGCAGTGCTAAGGCTAGCGCCTACAATGAGCAGTTCTTC.

The chain has TRBV20-1 and TRBJ1-5, with 8 bases matching TRBD1. The germline gives CDR1 DFQATT, CDR2 SNEGSKA (reference sequence). The junction had 4 bases not matched to a gene; V was cut back by 5 bases and J by 4 bases. The CDR3 is made up of 13 amino acids. CDR3 protein: CSAQTGVNQPQHF. As DNA, the CDR3 is TGCAGTGCTCAGACAGGGGTTAATCAGCCCCAGCATTTT.

As regards this clonotype: A much more abundant neighbour one base away suggests this may be a read error. The chain uses TRBV5-6 and TRBJ2-7; 7 bases are a match to TRBD2. With 5 bases clipped from V and 6 bases from J, the junction kept 14 bases outside the gene matches. CDR1 and CDR2 from the germline V gene are SGHDT and YYEEEE. The CDR3 is 15 residues long. CDR3 DNA: TGTGCCAGCAGTTCCGACAGAAGCGGGATGAGCGAGCAGTACTTC. The encoded protein is CASSSDRSGMSEQYF.

For this clonotype: Being one base from a much bigger clone, this may be a read error. V gene TRBV4-1 combines with J gene TRBJ1-1; a possible D gene is TRBD1 (5 bases). Germline lookup yields CDR1 MGHRA and CDR2 YSYEKL. The CDR3 extends over 15 amino acids. The CDR3 DNA sequence: TGCGCCAGCGGCCAAGAGGAGACAGCCTACACTGAAGCTTTCTTT. The encoded protein is CASGQEETAYTEAFF.

Only a few counts were recorded for this clonotype. V usage is TRBV5-5 and J usage is TRBJ2-7; D is ambiguous. V shed 5 bases and J shed 0 bases, with 24 bases lying between them. This CDR3 is 18 amino acids long. The germline V gene encodes CDR1 SGHKS and CDR2 YYEKEE (reference sequence). The CDR3 sequence: CASSLARTARSSSYEQYF. The CDR3 DNA reads as TGTGCCAGCAGTTTAGCTCGGACGGCGCGGTCAAGCTCCTACGAGCAGTACTTC.

In regard to this clonotype: One base away lies a much larger clone, so this may be a sequencing read error. This chain links TRBV7-9 with TRBJ2-7, with D perhaps TRBD2 (5 bases). Germline V CDR1 and CDR2: SEHNR, FQNEAQ (reference sequence). This CDR3 has 13 amino acids. CDR3 amino acids: CASSLRGIREQNF. In nucleotides, the CDR3 is TGTGCCAGCAGTTTACGGGGAATCCGCGAGCAGAACTTC.

The rearrangement uses TRBV20-1 and TRBJ1-2, with unresolved D. Germline assignment: CDR1 DFQATT and CDR2 SNEGSKA (reference sequence). Deletions cut 1 base from V and 0 bases from J, with 15 bases between. This CDR3 has 16 amino acids. The DNA of the CDR3 is TGCAGTGCTAGAGCTCTGACCCAGCCCCCTAACTATGGCTACACCTTC. It translates to CSARALTQPPNYGYTF.

This clonotype was detected a few times. The chain joins TRBV2 to TRBJ2-6; unclear D gene. Germline V gives CDR1 SNHLY, CDR2 FYNNEI. Trimming left V 1 base short and J 1 base short, with 2 bases between. This CDR3 region has 14 residues. The DNA for the CDR3 is TGTGCCAGCAGTGAAGTATCTGGGGCCAACGTCCTGACTTTC. It is translated as CASSEVSGANVLTF.

The rearrangement uses TRBV5-1 and TRBJ1-6, with a possible D match to TRBD1 (5 bases). The CDR3 runs 16 residues. The germline CDR1 and CDR2 sequences are SGHRS and YFSETQ. Between the trimmed V and J ends, which lost 4 bases and 6 bases, there was a span of 17 bases. The CDR3 region is CASSRDGAMGNSPLHF. In DNA, the CDR3 is TGCGCCAGCAGCAGGGACGGGGCGATGGGTAATTCACCCCTCCACTTT.

The chain is built from TRBV19 and TRBJ1-5, with D possibly TRBD1 on 5 matching bases. Germline V CDR1 and CDR2: LNHDA, SQIVND (reference sequence). The CDR3 is made up of 18 amino acids. The V and J ends lost 1 base and 7 bases respectively, with 23 bases between them. This CDR3 is CASSIGAWSSRAGQPQHF. CDR3 in DNA: TGTGCCAGTAGTATAGGGGCCTGGAGCAGCAGGGCTGGGCAGCCCCAGCATTTT.

This clonotype was detected once. The chain combines TRBV2 with TRBJ1-2; D not certain. The length of the CDR3 is 12 residues. The germline V and J ends were trimmed by 10 bases and 4 bases, with 13 bases remaining between them. Per germline, CDR1 SNHLY and CDR2 FYNNEI. The chain's CDR3 is CAIEVIGYGYTF. CDR3 DNA sequence: TGTGCCATCGAAGTAATCGGCTATGGCTACACCTTC.

V usage is TRBV25-1 and J usage is TRBJ1-2; D unclear. This CDR3 is 13 amino acids long. Between the trimmed V and J ends, which lost 5 bases and 5 bases, there was a span of 12 bases. Per germline, CDR1 MGHDK and CDR2 SYGVNS. The CDR3 here is CASSYGQLYGYTF. CDR3 bases: TGTGCCAGCAGTTACGGTCAGTTGTATGGCTACACCTTC.

This clonotype was observed a few times. V and J are TRBV10-1 and TRBJ1-4; no clear D. The germline V gene encodes CDR1 WNHNN and CDR2 SYGVQD (reference sequence). The V end was cut by 3 bases, the J end by 5 bases, with 4 bases between. The CDR3 loop spans 12 amino acids. The CDR3 reads CASSDGNEKLFF. The CDR3 DNA reads as TGCGCCAGCAGTGATGGGAATGAAAAACTGTTTTTT.

J is TRBJ1-5 and V is TRBV9, with D uncertain. Germline CDR1 SGDLS, CDR2 YYNGEE. V shed 4 bases and J shed 12 bases, with 11 bases lying between them. The CDR3 is 11 amino acids. CDR3 region: CASSSGRIQHF. CDR3 nucleotides: TGTGCCAGCAGCTCAGGACGGATCCAGCATTTT. The full variable domain, with the rest looked up from reference TRBV9 and TRBJ1-5, is DSGVTQTPKHLITATGQRVTLRCSPRSGDLSVYWYQQSLDQGLQFLIQYYNGEERAKGNILERFSAQQFPDLHSELNLSSLELGDSALYFCASSSGRIQHFGDGTRLSIL.

There are many counts of this clonotype. A much larger clone differs from this one at a single base, so this may be a read error. The rearrangement links TRBV15 to TRBJ2-7; the D is unclear. V was cut by 3 bases and J by 5 bases, with 20 bases left in between. CDR3 length: 16 residues. Germline loops: CDR1 LNHNV, CDR2 YYDKDF (reference sequence). DNA for the CDR3: TGTGCCACCAGCAGCGGGCCATGTCCTTCTTATCACGAGCAGTACTTC. It specifies CATSSGPCPSYHEQYF. The full variable domain, in which reference TRBV15 and TRBJ2-7 provide the parts outside the CDR3, is DAMVIQNPRYQVTQFGKPVTLSCSQTLNHNVMYWYQQKSSQAPKLLFHYYDKDFNNEADTPDNFQSRRPNTSFCFLDIRSPGLGDTAMYLCATSSGPCPSYHEQYFGPGTRLTVT.

There are many counts of this clonotype. This chain joins TRBV24-1 and TRBJ2-2, with 8 bases fitting TRBD1. V was clipped by 7 bases and J by 6 bases; unmatched bases: 6. This CDR3 is built from 14 residues. From germline, CDR1 is KGHDR and CDR2 SFDVKD. CDR3 bases: TGTGCCACCAGCGACCAGGGGGCGGCCGGGGAGCTGTTTTTT. Translating it yields CATSDQGAAGELFF.

The V call is TRBV7-9, the J call TRBJ2-7; TRBD2 agrees at 9 bases. The V segment lost 5 bases and the J segment 3 bases; nucleotides outside the gene matches: 11. Germline CDR1 is SEHNR and CDR2 is FQNEAQ (reference sequence). The CDR3 runs 16 residues. DNA of the CDR3: TGTGCCAGCAGCCCTAGGGTAGCGGGAGTTCACTACGAGCAGTACTTC. Translated, it gives CASSPRVAGVHYEQYF. Variable domain in full (rest from reference TRBV7-9 and TRBJ2-7): DTGVSQNPRHKITKRGQNVTFRCDPISEHNRLYWYRQTLGQGPEFLTYFQNEAQLEKSRLLSDRFSAERPKGSFSTLEIQRTEQGDSAMYLCASSPRVAGVHYEQYFGPGTRLTVT.

This clonotype appeared many times. This chain joins TRBV6-1 and TRBJ2-7; D gene unclear. Germline loops: CDR1 MNHNS, CDR2 SASEGT. The CDR3 loop spans 18 amino acids. Trimming removed 1 base from V and 2 bases from J, with 21 bases in between. The chain's CDR3 is CASSEVTHLGSLTYEQYF. The CDR3 coding sequence is TGTGCCAGCAGTGAAGTTACTCATTTGGGCTCCCTCACCTACGAGCAGTACTTC.

The J gene is TRBJ2-7, the V gene TRBV7-8; D unclear. The V and J ends lost 10 bases and 2 bases respectively, with 12 bases between them. Looked up from germline, CDR1 is SGHVS and CDR2 is FQNEAQ. The CDR3 loop spans 12 amino acids. CDR3 nucleotide sequence: TGTGCCACCACCCCCGGACCCTACGAGCAGTACTTC. Encoded protein: CATTPGPYEQYF.

The chain couples TRBV18 to TRBJ2-7; D remains unclear. The CDR3 has 12 amino acids. V was clipped by 3 bases and J by 6 bases, with 9 bases between them. Germline V gives CDR1 KGHSH, CDR2 LQKENI. The CDR3 DNA reads as TGTGCCAGCTCACCGGGCGGAACCGAGCAGTACTTC. Translation gives CASSPGGTEQYF.

This clonotype was recorded at least ten times. The gene calls are TRBV20-1 and TRBJ1-5, with D maybe TRBD1 (6 bases). The V gene lost 5 bases and the J gene lost 2 bases, with 13 bases spanning the gap. Germline CDR1 DFQATT, CDR2 SNEGSKA (reference sequence). This CDR3 has 14 residues. The CDR3 DNA reads as TGCAGTGCTGGACAGTTTCAGCGCAATCAGCCCCAGCATTTT. It translates to CSAGQFQRNQPQHF.

The V call is TRBV24-1, the J call TRBJ2-1; maybe TRBD1 (6 bases). The germline V gene encodes CDR1 KGHDR and CDR2 SFDVKD. V lost 11 bases and J lost 0, with 19 bases in between. The CDR3 runs to 16 residues. The chain's CDR3 is CASRAGAHGSYNEQFF. DNA for the CDR3: TGTGCCAGCAGGGCAGGGGCCCACGGCTCCTACAATGAGCAGTTCTTC.

Ten or more counts support this clonotype. This chain connects TRBV20-1 to TRBJ1-6; D is perhaps TRBD1 (6 bases). The ends were cut back, 2 bases at V and 5 bases at J, with 19 bases in the middle. Germline CDR1 DFQATT, CDR2 SNEGSKA (reference sequence). This CDR3 contains 17 residues. CDR3 nucleotides: TGCAGTGCTAGAAAGTACAGGGTAGAAGGGAATAATTCACCCCTCCACTTT. Translation: CSARKYRVEGNNSPLHF.

CDR3: CASSLGRGGDTEAFF. The CDR3, as DNA: TGTGCCAGCAGCTTAGGCAGGGGTGGGGACACTGAAGCTTTCTTT. The chain uses TRBV7-6 and TRBJ1-1; tentatively, D is TRBD1 (6 bases). V was pared by 1 base and J by 3 bases, with 12 bases between. The CDR3 sequence is 15 residues long. Germline assignment: CDR1 SGHVS and CDR2 FNYEAQ.

The rearrangement joins TRBV20-1 to TRBJ1-4; D may be TRBD1 (6 bases). CDR1 is DFQATT, CDR2 SNEGSKA, per germline (reference sequence). Trimming stripped 6 bases from V and 5 bases from J, with 13 bases between. This CDR3 contains 13 residues. The CDR3 is CSALKDRNEKLFF. The CDR3 nucleotides are TGCAGTGCACTTAAAGACAGGAATGAAAAACTGTTTTTT.

Concerning this clonotype itself: A much larger clonotype is one base distant, so this may be a read error. The chain couples TRBV13 to TRBJ2-3, with 8 bases identical to TRBD2. There are 16 residues in the CDR3. Per the germline V gene, CDR1 is PRHDT and CDR2 is FYEKMQ (reference sequence). The chain's CDR3 is CASSPLAESSTDTRYF. CDR3 bases: TGTGCCAGCAGCCCACTAGCGGAAAGTAGCACAGATACGCGGTATTTT.